This T cell receptor beta chain was observed in a study of cytomegalovirus exposure and HLA in healthy donors. Notes on this clone: Antigen: not known.

PCR amplification relied on 60 Vbeta primers (plus 13 Jbeta primers). The table came from immunoSEQ multiplex PCR; TCRdb's copy has only in-frame clones and leaves some out. The top ten hold less than 7% of the sample, which has approximately 130,000 clones, 85% seen once. Broader study findings: In a later analysis, most CMV-associated TCR beta chains appeared HLA-restricted. Versus the approximately 670-donor mean, an Asian-associated ancestry cluster reportedly showed fewer N-insertions in a later analysis. A later analysis appeared to link common viral pathogens to several of the most significant clusters. A previous analysis found most TCR beta V segments productive roughly 90% or roughly 30% of the time.

The clonotype was recovered from a woman aged 25 to 39 in good health and CMV-seropositive. The material sequenced was PBMCs.

CDR3 amino acids: CASSSQGLGMNTEAFF. DNA for the CDR3: TGTGCCAGCAGCTCTCAGGGGCTGGGGATGAACACTGAAGCTTTCTTT. The rearrangement joins TRBV7-3 to TRBJ1-1, with a possible D match to TRBD1 (6 bases). In germline, CDR1 is SGHTA, CDR2 FQGTGA. CDR3 length equals 16 residues. The V gene lost 4 bases and the J gene lost 0 bases, with 15 bases spanning the gap. The whole variable domain, remainder taken from reference TRBV7-3 and TRBJ1-1, is GAGVSQTPSNKVTEKGKYVELRCDPISGHTALYWYRQSLGQGPEFLIYFQGTGAADDSGLPNDRFFAVRPEGSVSTLKIQRTERGDSAVYLCASSSQGLGMNTEAFFGQGTRLTVV.